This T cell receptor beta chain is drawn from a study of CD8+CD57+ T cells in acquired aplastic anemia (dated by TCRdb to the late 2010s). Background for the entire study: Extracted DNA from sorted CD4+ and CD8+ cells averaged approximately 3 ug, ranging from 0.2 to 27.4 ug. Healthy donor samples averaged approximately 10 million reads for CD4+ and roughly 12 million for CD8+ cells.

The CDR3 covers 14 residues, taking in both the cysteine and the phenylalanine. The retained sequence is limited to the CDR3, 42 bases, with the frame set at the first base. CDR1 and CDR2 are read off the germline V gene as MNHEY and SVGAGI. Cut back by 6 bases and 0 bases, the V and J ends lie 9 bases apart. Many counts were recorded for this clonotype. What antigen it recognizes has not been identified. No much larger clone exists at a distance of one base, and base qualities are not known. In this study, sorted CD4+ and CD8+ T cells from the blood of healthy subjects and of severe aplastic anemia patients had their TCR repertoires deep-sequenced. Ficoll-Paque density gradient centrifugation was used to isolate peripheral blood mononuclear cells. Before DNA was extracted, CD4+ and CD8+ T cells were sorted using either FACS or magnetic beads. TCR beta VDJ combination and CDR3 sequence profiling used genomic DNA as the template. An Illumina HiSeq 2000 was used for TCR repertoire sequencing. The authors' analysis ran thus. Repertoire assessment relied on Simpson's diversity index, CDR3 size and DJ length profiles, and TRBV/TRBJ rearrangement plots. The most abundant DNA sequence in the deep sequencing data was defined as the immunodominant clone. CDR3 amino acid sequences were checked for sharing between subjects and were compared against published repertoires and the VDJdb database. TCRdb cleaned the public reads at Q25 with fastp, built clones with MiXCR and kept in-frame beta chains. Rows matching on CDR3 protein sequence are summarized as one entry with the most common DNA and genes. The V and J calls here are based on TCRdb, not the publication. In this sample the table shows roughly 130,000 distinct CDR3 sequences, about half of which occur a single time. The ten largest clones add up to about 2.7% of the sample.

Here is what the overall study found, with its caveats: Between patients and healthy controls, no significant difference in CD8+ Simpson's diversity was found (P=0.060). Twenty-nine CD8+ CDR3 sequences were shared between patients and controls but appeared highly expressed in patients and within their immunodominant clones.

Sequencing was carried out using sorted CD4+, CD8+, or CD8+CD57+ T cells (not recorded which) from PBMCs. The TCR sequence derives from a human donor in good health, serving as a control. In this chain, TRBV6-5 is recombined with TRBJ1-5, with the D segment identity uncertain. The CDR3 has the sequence CASRSVYSNQPQHF. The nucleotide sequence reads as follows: TGTGCCAGCAGGTCCGTCTATAGCAATCAGCCCCAGCATTTT.